These T cell receptor beta chains were read from a single sample in a study of control samples from healthy donors and cancer patients. Assay used: immunoSEQ multiplex PCR; TCRdb lists only in-frame clones, some missing. Among about 89,000 clones listed, about 89% were seen once. The sample was blood. The source is a man aged 25 to 45 in good health. Both conserved end residues are part of each CDR3. The D gene is left open where the match is weak. Not every row has a clone size; where given, it reads once, few, many or a size class.

v_gene: TRBV11-3
abundance: NA
j_gene: TRBJ2-2
d_gene: NA
CDR3aa: CASSRTLSGELFF
CDR3nt: TGTGCCAGCAGCCGTACTCTTTCCGGGGAGCTGTTTTTT

v_gene: TRBV7-3
abundance: NA
j_gene: TRBJ1-1
d_gene: TRBD1
CDR3aa: CASSFIDRGLTEAFF
CDR3nt: TGTGCCAGCAGCTTCATCGACAGGGGGCTTACTGAAGCTTTCTTT

v_gene: TRBV6-5
abundance: NA
j_gene: TRBJ1-6
d_gene: NA
CDR3aa: CAIGPGASPLHF
CDR3nt: TGTGCCATAGGGCCAGGGGCCTCACCCCTCCACTTT

v_gene: TRBV6-5
abundance: NA
j_gene: TRBJ1-2
d_gene: TRBD1
CDR3aa: CASSFSGTGIIYTF
CDR3nt: TGTGCCAGCAGTTTTTCCGGGACAGGGATTATCTACACCTTC

v_gene: TRBV21-1
abundance: NA
j_gene: TRBJ2-5
d_gene: NA
CDR3aa: CASSMDQETQYF
CDR3nt: TGTGCCAGCAGCATGGACCAAGAGACCCAGTACTTC

v_gene: TRBV7-9
abundance: NA
j_gene: TRBJ2-5
d_gene: TRBD2
CDR3aa: CASSLTTGGKETQYF
CDR3nt: TGTGCCAGCAGCTTAACGACGGGGGGTAAAGAGACCCAGTACTTC

v_gene: TRBV4-2
abundance: NA
j_gene: TRBJ1-4
d_gene: NA
CDR3aa: CASSQDVGVGEKLFF
CDR3nt: TGTGCCAGCAGCCAAGATGTGGGAGTCGGCGAAAAACTGTTTTTT

v_gene: TRBV10-3
abundance: NA
j_gene: TRBJ1-2
d_gene: NA
CDR3aa: CAISESAVSGYGYTF
CDR3nt: TGTGCCATCAGTGAGTCTGCCGTCTCGGGCTATGGCTACACCTTC

v_gene: TRBV5-1
abundance: NA
j_gene: TRBJ2-3
d_gene: TRBD2
CDR3aa: CASSIRTSGGTDTQYF
CDR3nt: TGCGCCAGCAGCATCCGAACTAGCGGGGGGACGGATACGCAGTATTTT

v_gene: TRBV19
abundance: once
j_gene: TRBJ1-1
d_gene: NA
CDR3aa: CASSLSGADTEAFF
CDR3nt: TGTGCCAGTAGCCTATCGGGAGCGGACACTGAAGCTTTCTTT

v_gene: TRBV5-1
abundance: NA
j_gene: TRBJ1-6
d_gene: NA
CDR3aa: CASSLSGVGNSPLHF
CDR3nt: TGCGCCAGCAGCTTGTCAGGGGTTGGTAATTCACCCCTCCACTTT

v_gene: TRBV27
abundance: NA
j_gene: TRBJ2-2
d_gene: NA
CDR3aa: CASSFGIPNTGELFF
CDR3nt: TGTGCCAGCAGTTTTGGTATACCGAACACCGGGGAGCTGTTTTTT

v_gene: TRBV24-1
abundance: NA
j_gene: TRBJ1-1
d_gene: TRBD1
CDR3aa: CATSEPLESRDRGSSTEAFF
CDR3nt: TGTGCCACCAGTGAGCCCTTGGAGTCCCGGGACAGGGGATCGAGCACTGAAGCTTTCTTT

v_gene: TRBV10-3
abundance: NA
j_gene: TRBJ2-1
d_gene: TRBD1
CDR3aa: CAISEPTGAEYNEQFF
CDR3nt: TGTGCCATCAGTGAGCCGACAGGGGCCGAATACAATGAGCAGTTCTTC

v_gene: TRBV6-4
abundance: NA
j_gene: TRBJ2-2
d_gene: TRBD2
CDR3aa: CASSVVAGDTGELFF
CDR3nt: TGTGCCAGCAGTGTAGTGGCGGGAGACACCGGGGAGCTGTTTTTT

v_gene: TRBV7-9
abundance: NA
j_gene: TRBJ2-2
d_gene: NA
CDR3aa: CASSHPGTSTGELFF
CDR3nt: TGTGCCAGCAGCCACCCCGGGACGTCCACCGGGGAGCTGTTTTTT

v_gene: TRBV5-6
abundance: NA
j_gene: TRBJ1-1
d_gene: NA
CDR3aa: CASSRGDTNTEAFF
CDR3nt: TGTGCCAGCAGCCGGGGGGACACCAACACTGAAGCTTTCTTT

v_gene: TRBV9
abundance: once
j_gene: TRBJ1-2
d_gene: NA
CDR3aa: CASSPRPGPYYGYTF
CDR3nt: TGTGCCAGCAGCCCTCGGCCGGGGCCTTACTATGGCTACACCTTC

v_gene: TRBV19
abundance: few
j_gene: TRBJ1-2
d_gene: TRBD1
CDR3aa: CASSIGRFRDSRKVGYTF
CDR3nt: TGTGCCAGTAGTATAGGGCGCTTTAGGGACAGCCGGAAGGTGGGCTACACCTTC

v_gene: TRBV3-1/TRBV3-2
abundance: NA
j_gene: TRBJ1-1
d_gene: NA
CDR3aa: CASSQTSFGGGMNTEAFF
CDR3nt: TGTGCCAGCAGCCAAACCTCTTTCGGAGGGGGAATGAACACTGAAGCTTTCTTT

v_gene: TRBV27
abundance: NA
j_gene: TRBJ1-1
d_gene: NA
CDR3aa: CASSLTGSGFEAFF
CDR3nt: TGTGCCAGCAGCCTTACAGGGTCCGGGTTTGAGGCTTTCTTT

v_gene: TRBV24-1
abundance: NA
j_gene: TRBJ1-3
d_gene: NA
CDR3aa: CATSDFKDGSGNTIYF
CDR3nt: TGTGCCACCAGTGATTTCAAGGACGGCTCTGGAAACACCATATATTTT

v_gene: TRBV7-9
abundance: NA
j_gene: TRBJ2-5
d_gene: NA
CDR3aa: CASSLAWGETQYF
CDR3nt: TGTGCCAGCAGCTTAGCGTGGGGAGAGACCCAGTACTTC

v_gene: TRBV27
abundance: many
j_gene: TRBJ1-2
d_gene: NA
CDR3aa: CASSLSSDVYFDGYTF
CDR3nt: TGTGCCAGCAGTTTATCCAGTGACGTTTATTTCGATGGCTACACCTTC

v_gene: TRBV11-2
abundance: NA
j_gene: TRBJ2-5
d_gene: TRBD2
CDR3aa: CASSLGWGGTQYF
CDR3nt: TGTGCCAGCAGCTTAGGATGGGGGGGGACCCAGTACTTC

v_gene: TRBV27
abundance: NA
j_gene: TRBJ1-1
d_gene: TRBD1
CDR3aa: CASSLKGQGAFVAFF
CDR3nt: TGTGCCAGCAGTTTAAAGGGACAGGGGGCATTTGTAGCTTTCTTT

v_gene: TRBV5-1
abundance: NA
j_gene: TRBJ1-4
d_gene: TRBD1
CDR3aa: CASSLMGTDEKLFF
CDR3nt: TGCGCCAGCAGCTTAATGGGGACAGATGAAAAACTGTTTTTT

v_gene: TRBV14
abundance: NA
j_gene: TRBJ2-5
d_gene: TRBD2
CDR3aa: CASEGLADVLQETQYF
CDR3nt: TGTGCCAGCGAAGGACTAGCGGATGTATTACAAGAGACCCAGTACTTC

v_gene: TRBV27
abundance: NA
j_gene: TRBJ1-1
d_gene: NA
CDR3aa: CASSLLGGNTEAFF
CDR3nt: TGTGCCAGCAGTTTATTGGGGGGAAACACTGAAGCTTTCTTT

v_gene: TRBV5-5
abundance: NA
j_gene: TRBJ2-7
d_gene: NA
CDR3aa: CASSLQGNEQYF
CDR3nt: TGTGCCAGCAGCTTGCAGGGTAACGAGCAGTACTTC

v_gene: TRBV2
abundance: few
j_gene: TRBJ2-7
d_gene: NA
CDR3aa: CASTRIYEQYF
CDR3nt: TGTGCCAGCACAAGGATCTACGAGCAGTACTTC

v_gene: TRBV12-3/TRBV12-4
abundance: once
j_gene: TRBJ2-3
d_gene: NA
CDR3aa: CASSFNKDTQYF
CDR3nt: TGTGCCAGCAGTTTTAATAAAGATACGCAGTATTTT

v_gene: TRBV19
abundance: once
j_gene: TRBJ2-1
d_gene: NA
CDR3aa: CASSPAGYYNEQFF
CDR3nt: TGTGCCAGTAGCCCAGCGGGCTATTACAATGAGCAGTTCTTC

v_gene: TRBV24-1
abundance: few
j_gene: TRBJ2-3
d_gene: NA
CDR3aa: CATSDFELGTDTQYF
CDR3nt: TGTGCCACCAGTGATTTTGAGCTTGGCACAGATACGCAGTATTTT

v_gene: TRBV29-1
abundance: NA
j_gene: TRBJ2-5
d_gene: NA
CDR3aa: CSGRLGGGPQETQYF
CDR3nt: TGCAGCGGGCGGCTGGGCGGGGGCCCTCAAGAGACCCAGTACTTC

v_gene: TRBV5-1
abundance: NA
j_gene: TRBJ2-3
d_gene: TRBD2
CDR3aa: CASSSSPTSGGASSTDTQYF
CDR3nt: TGCGCCAGCAGCTCATCCCCTACTAGCGGGGGGGCCTCTAGCACAGATACGCAGTATTTT

v_gene: TRBV5-1
abundance: many
j_gene: TRBJ1-2
d_gene: NA
CDR3aa: CASSLDGGNYGYTF
CDR3nt: TGCGCCAGCAGCTTGGACGGAGGAAACTATGGCTACACCTTC

v_gene: TRBV3-1/TRBV3-2
abundance: NA
j_gene: TRBJ1-1
d_gene: TRBD1
CDR3aa: CASSQGTGGVYAEAFF
CDR3nt: TGTGCCAGCAGCCAAGGGACAGGGGGCGTATACGCTGAAGCTTTCTTT

v_gene: TRBV11-3
abundance: NA
j_gene: TRBJ2-3
d_gene: NA
CDR3aa: CASSLGLGPPTDTQYF
CDR3nt: TGTGCCAGCAGCTTGGGGCTTGGGCCCCCAACAGATACGCAGTATTTT

v_gene: TRBV1
abundance: NA
j_gene: TRBJ2-7
d_gene: NA
CDR3aa: CTSSHEEGDASYEQYF
CDR3nt: TGCACCAGCAGTCACGAGGAGGGGGACGCCTCCTACGAGCAGTACTTC

v_gene: TRBV7-9
abundance: NA
j_gene: TRBJ2-1
d_gene: TRBD2
CDR3aa: CASRASGGASYNEQFF
CDR3nt: TGTGCCAGCAGGGCTAGCGGGGGGGCCTCCTACAATGAGCAGTTCTTC

v_gene: TRBV5-1
abundance: NA
j_gene: TRBJ2-7
d_gene: NA
CDR3aa: CASSLAWGYEQYF
CDR3nt: TGCGCCAGCAGCTTGGCCTGGGGATACGAGCAGTACTTC

v_gene: TRBV27
abundance: NA
j_gene: TRBJ1-1
d_gene: NA
CDR3aa: CASSFGPDTEAFF
CDR3nt: TGTGCCAGCAGCTTCGGACCGGACACTGAAGCTTTCTTT

v_gene: TRBV29-1
abundance: NA
j_gene: TRBJ2-4
d_gene: NA
CDR3aa: CSVMGHPIAKNIQYF
CDR3nt: TGCAGCGTAATGGGACACCCGATAGCCAAAAACATTCAGTACTTC

v_gene: TRBV27
abundance: few
j_gene: TRBJ1-5
d_gene: TRBD1
CDR3aa: CASSRQGFGNQPQHF
CDR3nt: TGTGCCAGCAGTAGACAGGGATTTGGCAATCAGCCCCAGCATTTT

v_gene: TRBV14
abundance: once
j_gene: TRBJ1-2
d_gene: NA
CDR3aa: CASSPGQLYGYTF
CDR3nt: TGTGCCAGCAGCCCTGGGCAACTCTATGGCTACACCTTC

v_gene: TRBV19
abundance: NA
j_gene: TRBJ1-5
d_gene: TRBD1
CDR3aa: CASSVRGRGNQPQHF
CDR3nt: TGTGCCAGTAGCGTCAGGGGCAGGGGGAATCAGCCCCAGCATTTT

v_gene: TRBV7-2
abundance: once
j_gene: TRBJ2-1
d_gene: NA
CDR3aa: CASSLELATRGYNEQFF
CDR3nt: TGTGCCAGCAGCTTAGAATTGGCCACGCGAGGATACAATGAGCAGTTCTTC

v_gene: TRBV19
abundance: once
j_gene: TRBJ2-5
d_gene: TRBD1
CDR3aa: CASRPGQGGDQYF
CDR3nt: TGTGCCAGTAGACCGGGACAGGGGGGGGACCAGTACTTC